Following are 18 T cell receptor beta chains from one sample sequenced in a study of a mutant IDH1 vaccine in newly diagnosed glioma. TCRdb's table, derived via immunoSEQ multiplex PCR, lists solely in-frame clones and lacks some. The sample carries roughly 70,000 clones, 65% to 90% recorded once. Described time point: baseline, week 1 (first vaccination visit). Treatment meaning: pre-vaccination baseline after standard-of-care therapy. The sequences come from PBMCs, collected from a glioma patient treated with radiotherapy, temozolomide or both. These receptors all stem from a man younger than 45 with glioma.

The chain links TRBV5-1 to TRBJ2-1; 9 bases agree with TRBD2. V lost 3 bases, J lost 3 bases, and 1 base stayed unmatched. This CDR3 comprises 14 residues. The germline CDR1 and CDR2 sequences are SGHRS and YFSETQ. As DNA, the CDR3 is TGCGCCAGCAGCTCACTAGCGGGCTACAATGAGCAGTTCTTC. Encoded protein: CASSSLAGYNEQFF.

This chain connects TRBV5-1 to TRBJ2-1, with no clear D. The V end was cut by 3 bases, the J end by 2 bases, with 18 bases between. The CDR3 contains 17 residues. Germline V lookup: CDR1 SGHRS, CDR2 YFSETQ. CDR3 region: CASSSRGARAAYNEQFF. In nucleotides, the CDR3 is TGCGCCAGCAGCTCCCGTGGAGCCCGGGCCGCCTACAATGAGCAGTTCTTC.

The chain uses TRBV5-1 and TRBJ1-3; D is unresolved. The V and J ends lost 1 base and 0 bases respectively, with 2 bases between them. The germline CDR1 and CDR2 sequences are SGHRS and YFSETQ. This CDR3 region has 13 residues. The CDR3 bases are TGCGCCAGCAGCTTGAGCTCTGGAAACACCATATATTTT. Translating it yields CASSLSSGNTIYF.

V and J are TRBV27 and TRBJ2-3; D ambiguous. The CDR3 has 14 residues. The V gene lost 3 bases and the J gene lost 2 bases, with 9 bases spanning the gap. Germline values: CDR1 MNHEY, CDR2 SMNVEV (reference sequence). The CDR3 loop is CASSFLPDTDTQYF. As DNA, the CDR3 is TGTGCCAGCAGTTTTTTACCGGACACAGATACGCAGTATTTT.

The J gene is TRBJ2-1, the V gene TRBV7-2; D might be TRBD2 (6 bases). Between the trimmed V and J ends, which lost 3 bases and 15 bases, there was a span of 21 bases. The CDR3 is 14 residues long. Germline CDR1 and CDR2: SGHTA and FQGNSA. The CDR3 is CASSLEYRGLSGFF. In DNA form, the CDR3 reads TGTGCCAGCAGCTTGGAATATCGGGGACTTTCTGGGTTCTTC. The whole variable domain, remainder taken from reference TRBV7-2 and TRBJ2-1, is GAGVSQSPSNKVTEKGKDVELRCDPISGHTALYWYRQSLGQGLEFLIYFQGNSAPDKSGLPSDRFSAERTGGSVSTLTIQRTQQEDSAVYLCASSLEYRGLSGFFGPGTRLTVL.

This clone was seen a single time. The rearrangement joins TRBV7-2 to TRBJ2-7; TRBD2 aligns across 12 bases. The CDR3 runs to 13 residues. CDR1 is SGHTA, CDR2 FQGNSA, per germline. J lost 7 bases, V lost 2 bases, and 0 bases had no gene match. CDR3 coding DNA: TGTGCCAGCAGCTTAACTAGCGGGGGGGAGCAGTACTTC. Amino acids: CASSLTSGGEQYF.

CDR3 nucleotide sequence: TGTGCCAGCTCAAACGACAGGGGTGATGCCGATACGCAGTATTTT. Protein: CASSNDRGDADTQYF. The rearrangement links TRBV18 to TRBJ2-3, with 8 bases aligning to TRBD1. The CDR3 covers 15 residues. Germline V gene lookup returns CDR1 KGHSH and CDR2 LQKENI. J was trimmed by 6 bases and V by 5 bases; bases with no gene match: 10.

This clone was counted only a few times. This chain links TRBV19 with TRBJ1-1; D not resolved. This CDR3 has 14 residues. Germline-derived CDR1 and CDR2 are LNHDA and SQIVND (reference sequence). The V and J ends lost 4 bases and 0 bases respectively, with 9 bases between them. In DNA, the CDR3 is TGTGCCAGTAGTACGGACTTGGTGAACACTGAAGCTTTCTTT. Translated: CASSTDLVNTEAFF. Filled out from reference TRBV19 and TRBJ1-1, the complete variable domain reads DGGITQSPKYLFRKEGQNVTLSCEQNLNHDAMYWYRQDPGQGLRLIYYSQIVNDFQKGDIAEGYSVSREKKESFPLTVTSAQKNPTAFYLCASSTDLVNTEAFFGQGTRLTVV.

J is TRBJ1-1 and V is TRBV7-9, with D tentatively TRBD1 (5 bases). Looked up from germline, CDR1 is SEHNR and CDR2 is FQNEAQ (reference sequence). This CDR3 contains 14 residues. Trimming left V 3 bases short and J 4 bases short, with 12 bases between. CDR3 sequence (DNA): TGTGCCAGCAGCTTTTATGGGAGGGGCACTGAAGCTTTCTTT. Residues: CASSFYGRGTEAFF.

The chain's CDR3 is CASSLHGFNSPLHF. For the CDR3, the DNA is TGTGCCAGCAGCTTGCACGGGTTCAATTCACCCCTCCACTTT. This rearrangement joins TRBV4-2 to TRBJ1-6, with no clear D. The V gene lost 5 bases and the J gene lost 7 bases, with 12 bases spanning the gap. CDR1 is LGHNA and CDR2 is YNFKEQ in the germline V gene. This CDR3 has 14 residues.

The chain links TRBV5-5 to TRBJ2-7; 9 bases align to TRBD2. The V and J ends lost 0 bases and 1 base, in that order; junction bases with no gene match: 2. Looked up from germline, CDR1 is SGHKS and CDR2 is YYEKEE (reference sequence). This CDR3 region has 15 residues. Here the CDR3 DNA reads TGTGCCAGCAGCTTGGGACTAGCGGATTCCTACGAGCAGTACTTC. Translated: CASSLGLADSYEQYF.

The rearrangement joins TRBV4-1 to TRBJ1-6; a possible D gene is TRBD1 (5 bases). CDR1 and CDR2 (germline): MGHRA, YSYEKL. The CDR3 consists of 17 residues. Trimming left V 5 bases short and J 0 bases short, with 14 bases between. DNA for the CDR3: TGCGCCAGCAGCGGACGGACACACAGCTCCTATAATTCACCCCTCCACTTT. Its protein product is CASSGRTHSSYNSPLHF.

In nucleotides, the CDR3 is TGTGCCAGCAGTTACTGGCGTGGGGAGACCCAGTACTTC. Translation: CASSYWRGETQYF. The chain carries TRBV6-5 and TRBJ2-5; the D is unclear. Trimming took 1 base from V and 5 from J, leaving 8 bases between them. The CDR3 extends over 13 amino acids. Germline lookup yields CDR1 MNHEY and CDR2 SVGAGI.

The chain joins TRBV6-5 to TRBJ1-2; possibly TRBD1 for D (6 bases). The V end lost 8 bases, the J end lost 3 bases, and 13 bases lay between the germline ends. The CDR3 totals 13 residues. The germline V gene encodes CDR1 MNHEY and CDR2 SVGAGI. The DNA for the CDR3 is TGTGCCAGCGGCCCCGGGGGCGACTATGGCTACACCTTC. Amino acids: CASGPGGDYGYTF.

This rearrangement joins TRBV30 to TRBJ1-1, with a tentative D call TRBD1 (6 bases). Trimming took off 3 bases at V and 4 bases at J, with 15 bases between the two ends. CDR3 length: 14 residues. CDR1 is GTSNPN, CDR2 SVGIG, per germline (reference sequence). Here the CDR3 DNA reads TGTGCCTGGAGGCCGGGGGGGCCCGTCACTGAAGCTTTCTTT. Translated, it gives CAWRPGGPVTEAFF.

The CDR3 nucleotides are TGCGCCAGCAGCTTGAGTAATGAAAAACTGTTTTTT. As protein: CASSLSNEKLFF. The chain couples TRBV5-1 to TRBJ1-4; D gene uncertain. The CDR3 contains 12 residues. Trimming shortened V by 1 base and J by 4 bases, and 2 bases separated the two germline ends. Looked up from germline, CDR1 is SGHRS and CDR2 is YFSETQ.

The CDR3 protein is CASSFQGGSYNEQFF. CDR3 bases: TGCGCCAGCAGCTTCCAGGGGGGCTCCTACAATGAGCAGTTCTTC. The gene calls are TRBV5-1 and TRBJ2-1, with TRBD1 as a possible D gene (7 bases). The germline gives CDR1 SGHRS, CDR2 YFSETQ. The CDR3 has 15 amino acids. Trimming cost V 2 bases and J 0 bases, with 9 bases left between them.

The chain joins TRBV6-1 to TRBJ1-1; TRBD1 aligns across 8 bases. Trimming removed 2 bases from V and 7 bases from J; junction bases left unmatched: 9. This CDR3 spans 15 amino acids. Germline assignment: CDR1 MNHNS and CDR2 SASEGT. CDR3: CASSEPGQGRVEAFF. In nucleotides, the CDR3 is TGTGCCAGCAGTGAACCCGGACAGGGACGCGTTGAAGCTTTCTTT.